What follows describes a single TCR beta chain. CDR1 and CDR2 (germline): MGHRA, YSYEKL. The CDR3 totals 16 residues. With 1 base removed from V and 4 bases from J, the gap between germline ends came to 13 bases. The data are from a study of blood T cell repertoires in COVID-19. The method was immunoSEQ multiplex PCR; TCRdb's version includes in-frame clones alone and lacks a portion of them. The sample carries 350,000 to 450,000 clones, 85% to 90% recorded once. Participants, about 18 to 90 years old, spanned around 26 US areas. Participants reported their clinical history, and cohort assignment relied on those reports.

The receptor's source is a woman in her twenties or thirties who had recovered from COVID-19. The sequencing input was PBMCs or T cells enriched from blood (not recorded which). J is TRBJ2-2 and V is TRBV4-1; a possible D gene is TRBD1 (6 bases). CDR3 DNA: TGCGCCAGCAGCCAAGTCAGGGGCTCGGGCACCGGGGAGCTGTTTTTT. It is translated as CASSQVRGSGTGELFF.